This T cell receptor beta chain was sequenced for a study of blood T cells in healthy people across ages. Findings and caveats of the study: Older age coincided with a roughly linear decline in TCR beta diversity per million T cells. Nothing was known about donor CMV status, and this possibly confounded expanded clonotype changes. A conclusive naive versus antigen-experienced comparison was prevented by the unsorted PBMCs.

V was shortened by 7 bases and J by 0 bases, with 10 bases between the two germline ends. In germline, CDR1 is MDHEN, CDR2 SYDVKM. This CDR3 has 15 residues. Then a second PCR, running about 6 to 12 cycles, was carried out with a sample-barcoded 5' primer and a J-beta primer mix. Every single cDNA molecule received a tag from a template-switch adaptor with 12 random nucleotides. TCRdb redid the calling of the 5' RACE reads with MiXCR, one entry per CDR3 protein. This table holds 700,000 or so distinct CDR3 sequences, roughly 43% found once. This clonotype was seen repeatedly, ten times or more. What it recognizes is unknown.

This sequence joins TRBV28 and TRBJ2-6; TRBD1 might be the D (6 bases). The sample was blood. The TCR sequence derives from an elderly man in good health. CDR3 region: CASNLDSSGANVLTF. The CDR3 DNA is TGTGCCAGCAACTTGGACAGCTCTGGGGCCAACGTCCTGACTTTC.